This T cell receptor (beta chain) was captured in a study of blood T cells in healthy people across ages. The study's findings and limits: TCR beta diversity, measured per million T cells, fell in a roughly linear way with age.

Germline CDR1 reads ENHRY; CDR2 reads SYGVKD. V dropped 4 bases and J dropped 4; count of bases not matched to a gene: 13. This CDR3 is 18 amino acids long. Note on this clonotype: Its antigen is as yet unknown. A read error is possible here, since a much larger clone lies one base away.

Combining a sample-barcoded 5' primer with a J-beta primer mix, a second PCR ran for 7 to 11 cycles. The template-switch adaptor was a 5' adaptor with 12 random nucleotides. It tagged each cDNA molecule. TCRdb re-analysed the 5' RACE reads in MiXCR, keeping a single row per CDR3 protein. The sample comprises approximately 1,000,000 distinct CDR3 sequences, 40% to 45% of which are singletons, and over 15% rests with the top ten. The TCR sequence derives from an older woman in good health. The chain recombines TRBV10-3 with TRBJ1-2, with TRBD1 matching over 12 bases. The sequenced sample was blood. In DNA, the CDR3 is TGTGCCATCAGTGCGCCGGGACAGGGGGCGTCGAACTCCTATGGCTACACCTTC. As protein: CAISAPGQGASNSYGYTF.